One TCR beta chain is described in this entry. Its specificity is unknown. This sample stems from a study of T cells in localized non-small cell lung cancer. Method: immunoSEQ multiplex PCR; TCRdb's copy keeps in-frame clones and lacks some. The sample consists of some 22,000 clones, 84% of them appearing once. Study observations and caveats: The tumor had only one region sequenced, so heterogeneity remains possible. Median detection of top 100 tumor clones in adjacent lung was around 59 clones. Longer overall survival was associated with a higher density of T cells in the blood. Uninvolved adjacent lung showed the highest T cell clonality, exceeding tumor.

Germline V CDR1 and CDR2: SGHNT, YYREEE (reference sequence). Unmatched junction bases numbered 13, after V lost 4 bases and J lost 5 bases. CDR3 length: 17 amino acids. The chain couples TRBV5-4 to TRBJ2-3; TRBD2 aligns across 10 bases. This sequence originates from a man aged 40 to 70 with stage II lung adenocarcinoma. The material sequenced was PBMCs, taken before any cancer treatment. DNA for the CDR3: TGTGCCAGCAGCCCCAGCGGGAGGGCCCGTAAGGAAGATACGCAGTATTTT. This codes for CASSPSGRARKEDTQYF.